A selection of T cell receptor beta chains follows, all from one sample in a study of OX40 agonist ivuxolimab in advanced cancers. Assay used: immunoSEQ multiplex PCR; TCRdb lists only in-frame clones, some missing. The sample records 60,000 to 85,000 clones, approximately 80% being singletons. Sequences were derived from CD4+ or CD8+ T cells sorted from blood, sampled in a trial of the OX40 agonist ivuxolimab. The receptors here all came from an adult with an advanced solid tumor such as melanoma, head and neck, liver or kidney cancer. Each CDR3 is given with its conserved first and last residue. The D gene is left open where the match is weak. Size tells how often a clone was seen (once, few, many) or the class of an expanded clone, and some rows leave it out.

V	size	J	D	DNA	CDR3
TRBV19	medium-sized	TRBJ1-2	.	TGTGCCAGTAGTTGGGGTGGCTATGGCTACACCTTC	CASSWGGYGYTF
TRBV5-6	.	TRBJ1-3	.	TGTGCCAGCAGCTTAAGGCTCAACACCATATATTTT	CASSLRLNTIYF
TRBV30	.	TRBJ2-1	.	TGTGCCTGGAGTGTAGGGGGGGCTTTTCCATCCGGGTGGTTCTTC	CAWSVGGAFPSGWFF
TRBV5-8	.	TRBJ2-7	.	TGTGCCAGCAGCTTGGGTCCGGAGAGCTCCTACGAGCAGTACTTC	CASSLGPESSYEQYF
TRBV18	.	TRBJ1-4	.	TGTGCCAGCTCACCTAGAGGACAGACAACTAATGAAAAACTGTTTTTT	CASSPRGQTTNEKLFF
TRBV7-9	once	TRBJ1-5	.	TGTGCCAGCAGTACGGACTTGATCGGTCAGCCCCAGCATTTT	CASSTDLIGQPQHF
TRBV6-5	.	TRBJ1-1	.	TGTGCCAGCAGGGCGGGGGGCACTGAAGCTTTCTTT	CASRAGGTEAFF
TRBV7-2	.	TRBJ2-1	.	TGTGCCAGCAGCTGGCAGTCCTACAATGAGCAGTTCTTC	CASSWQSYNEQFF
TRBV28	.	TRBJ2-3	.	TGTGCCACGGCGACACCTCAGGGTTTTAGCACAGATACGCAGTATTTT	CATATPQGFSTDTQYF
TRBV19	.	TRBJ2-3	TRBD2	TGTGCCAGTAGTATGTCCCCACTAGCGGGGAGCACAGATACGCAGTATTTT	CASSMSPLAGSTDTQYF
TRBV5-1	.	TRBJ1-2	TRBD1	TGCGCCAGCAGCTTGCGGGTTACAGGGGCCTATGGCTACACCTTC	CASSLRVTGAYGYTF
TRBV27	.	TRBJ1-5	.	TGTGCCAGCAGTTTAATAGAGAATCAGCCCCAGCATTTT	CASSLIENQPQHF
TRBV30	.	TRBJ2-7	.	TGTGCCTGGAGTGTACGCGGGTTCTCCTACGAGCAGTACTTC	CAWSVRGFSYEQYF
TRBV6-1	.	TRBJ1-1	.	TGTGCCAGCAGTCATTATACTAGGGACATTGAAGCTTTCTTT	CASSHYTRDIEAFF
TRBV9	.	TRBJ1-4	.	TGTGCCAGCAGCACAGGTGGGGCCGGGACTAATGAAAAACTGTTTTTT	CASSTGGAGTNEKLFF
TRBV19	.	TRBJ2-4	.	TGTGCCAGTAGTATAAGGGAAAACATTCAGTACTTC	CASSIRENIQYF
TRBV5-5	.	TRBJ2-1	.	TGTGCCAGCAGCTTGGTAGGGCTCTACAATGAGCAGTTCTTC	CASSLVGLYNEQFF
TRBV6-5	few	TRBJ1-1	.	TGTGCCAGCAGTAGGACTCAAACCAACACTGAAGCTTTCTTT	CASSRTQTNTEAFF
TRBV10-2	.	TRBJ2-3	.	TGCGCCAGCGAGTCTGTTCGAACAGATACGCAGTATTTT	CASESVRTDTQYF
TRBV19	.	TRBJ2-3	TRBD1	TGTGCCAGTAGTATAGCTGGGACAGGGGGCGTAAATACGCAGTATTTT	CASSIAGTGGVNTQYF
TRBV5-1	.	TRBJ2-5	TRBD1	TGCGCCAGCAGATTGACAGGGGAGGTGGAGACCCAGTACTTC	CASRLTGEVETQYF
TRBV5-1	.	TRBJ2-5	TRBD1	TGCGTCAGCAGCTTTATAGGCCAGGGGGAAGAGACCCAGTACTTC	CVSSFIGQGEETQYF
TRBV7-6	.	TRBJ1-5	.	TGTGCCAGCAGCTTAGCGGCAGACAGCAATCAGCCCCAGCATTTT	CASSLAADSNQPQHF
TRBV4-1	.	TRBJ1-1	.	TGCGCCAGCAGCCAAGATATAGGAATGAACACTGAAGCTTTCTTT	CASSQDIGMNTEAFF
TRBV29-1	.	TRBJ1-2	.	TGCAGCGTTGTAGGAGCGGAGCACGCTAACTATGGCTACACCTTC	CSVVGAEHANYGYTF
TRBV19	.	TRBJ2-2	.	TGTGCCAGTAGTCAAGCCGGGACCTACAACACCGGGGAGCTGTTTTTT	CASSQAGTYNTGELFF
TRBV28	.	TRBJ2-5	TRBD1	TGTGCCAGCAGTCGGGGACAGGGGGCTGGGGAGACCCAGTACTTC	CASSRGQGAGETQYF
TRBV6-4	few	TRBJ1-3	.	TGTGCCAGCAGTGACTCGGTTGGAGGAACCTCTGGAAACACCATATATTTT	CASSDSVGGTSGNTIYF
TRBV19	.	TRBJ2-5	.	TGTGCCAGTACCGACGGAGGGAAGGCGGGGGAGACCCAGTACTTC	CASTDGGKAGETQYF
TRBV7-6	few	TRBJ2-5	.	TGTGCCAGCAGCTTATTCATATCGACACCACAAGAGACCCAGTACTTC	CASSLFISTPQETQYF
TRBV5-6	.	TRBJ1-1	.	TGTGCCAGCAGCTTGGACGGTGGAGCTTTCTTT	CASSLDGGAFF
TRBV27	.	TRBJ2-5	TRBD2	TGTGCCAGCAGTCAACTAGCGGGGGGCCAAGAGGCCCAGTACTTC	CASSQLAGGQEAQYF
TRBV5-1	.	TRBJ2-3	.	TGCGCCAGCAGCTTGGCCGAGTTCTCCTCAATGATCACAGATACGCAGTATTTT	CASSLAEFSSMITDTQYF
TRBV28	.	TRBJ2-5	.	TGTGCCAGCAGGGGGGGAGAGACCCAGTACTTC	CASRGGETQYF
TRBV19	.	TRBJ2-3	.	TGTGCCAGCCGAGCCTCTAGGTGGTCGGCAGATACGCAGTATTTT	CASRASRWSADTQYF
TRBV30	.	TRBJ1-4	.	TGTGCCTGGAGTCATATGGGGATCGAAAAACTGTTTTTT	CAWSHMGIEKLFF
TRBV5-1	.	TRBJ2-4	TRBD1	TGCGCCAGCAGTCGGGGGATAGGGGACAGGGGCGCCAAAAACATTCAGTACTTC	CASSRGIGDRGAKNIQYF
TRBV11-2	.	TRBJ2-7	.	TGTGCCAGCATGGGGTCCCTCGAGCAGTACTTC	CASMGSLEQYF
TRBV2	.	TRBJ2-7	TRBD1	TGTGCCAGCAGTGCTGAGACAGGGGGCTTTTACGAGCAGTACTTC	CASSAETGGFYEQYF
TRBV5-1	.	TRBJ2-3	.	TGCGCCAGCAGCCCGGCCCGTAGCGGCACAGATACGCAGTATTTT	CASSPARSGTDTQYF
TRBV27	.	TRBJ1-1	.	TGTGCCAGCAGTCCGAGTACTATGGGGTCTGAAGCTTTCTTT	CASSPSTMGSEAFF
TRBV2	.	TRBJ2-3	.	TGTGCCAGCAGTGTACGGCAGAGAGACGTTAGGGGCGCGCAGTATTTT	CASSVRQRDVRGAQYF
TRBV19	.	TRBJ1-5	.	TGTGCCAGCTCAGGTACCAAGTCTCACCAAGGCTCCAATCAGCCCCAGCATTTT	CASSGTKSHQGSNQPQHF
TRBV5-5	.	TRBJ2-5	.	TGTGCCAGCAGCCCCGACCTGGGCAGGACCCAGTACTTC	CASSPDLGRTQYF
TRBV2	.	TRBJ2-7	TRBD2	TGTGCCACCGAGAAGGGCGGGGGGGCCTTCGACGAGCAGTACTTC	CATEKGGGAFDEQYF
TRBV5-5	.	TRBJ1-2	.	TGTGCCAGCAGCCTGAACAGGGGCTACACCTTC	CASSLNRGYTF
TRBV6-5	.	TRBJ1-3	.	TGTGCCACAGGACGGAGCTCTGGAAACACCATATATTTT	CATGRSSGNTIYF
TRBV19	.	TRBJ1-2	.	TGTGCCAGTAGTCTGGACAGACTGACTTATGGTGGCTACACCTTC	CASSLDRLTYGGYTF
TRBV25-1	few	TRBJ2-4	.	TGTGCCAGCAGTGGGGGGTCAGCCAAAAACATTCAGTACTTC	CASSGGSAKNIQYF
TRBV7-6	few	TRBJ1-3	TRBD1	TGTGCCAGCAGCTTTACAGGGGGCCCTGGAAACACCATATATTTT	CASSFTGGPGNTIYF
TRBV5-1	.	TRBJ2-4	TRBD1	TGCGCCAGCAGACCGGGACAGGGGGCGCGGGGCGAAAACATTCAGTACTTC	CASRPGQGARGENIQYF
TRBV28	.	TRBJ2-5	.	TGTGCCAGCAAAGAGCAGCAAGAGACCCAGTACTTC	CASKEQQETQYF
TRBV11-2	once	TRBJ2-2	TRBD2	TGTGCCAGCAGCTTAGCTCGTAGGGCGGGGGGATACACCGGGGAGCTGTTTTTT	CASSLARRAGGYTGELFF
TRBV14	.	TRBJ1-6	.	TGTGCCAGCAGCCAAGACCCGGGACTGAGCTCCTATAATTCACCCCTCCACTTT	CASSQDPGLSSYNSPLHF
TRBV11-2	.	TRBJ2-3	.	TGTGCCAGCAGCTTGGGCGGTGGCACAGATACGCAGTATTTT	CASSLGGGTDTQYF
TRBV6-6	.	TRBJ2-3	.	TGTGCCAGCAGTTACGCGACAGTTACAGATACGCAGTATTTT	CASSYATVTDTQYF
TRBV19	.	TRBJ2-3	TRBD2	TGTGCCAGTAGGGAGCGGGGGGCGTGGGATACGCAGTATTTT	CASRERGAWDTQYF
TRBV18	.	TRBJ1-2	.	TGTGCCAGCTCACCAATGACAGAGGCCTATGGCTACACCTTC	CASSPMTEAYGYTF